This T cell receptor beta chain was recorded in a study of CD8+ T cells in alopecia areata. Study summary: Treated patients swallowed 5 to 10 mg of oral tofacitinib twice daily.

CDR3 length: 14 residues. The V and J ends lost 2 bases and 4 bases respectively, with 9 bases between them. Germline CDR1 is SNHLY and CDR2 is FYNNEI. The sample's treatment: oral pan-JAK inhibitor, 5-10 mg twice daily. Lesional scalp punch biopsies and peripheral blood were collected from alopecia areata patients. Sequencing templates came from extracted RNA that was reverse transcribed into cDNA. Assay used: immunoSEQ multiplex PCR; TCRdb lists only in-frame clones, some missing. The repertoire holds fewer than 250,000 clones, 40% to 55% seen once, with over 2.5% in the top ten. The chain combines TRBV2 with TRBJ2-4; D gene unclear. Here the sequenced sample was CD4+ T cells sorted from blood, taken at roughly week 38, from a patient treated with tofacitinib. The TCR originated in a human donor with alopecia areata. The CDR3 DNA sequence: TGTGCCAGCAGTGAAATTGTACTGAAAAACATTCAGTACTTC. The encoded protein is CASSEIVLKNIQYF.